This T cell receptor (beta chain) derives from a study of cytomegalovirus exposure and HLA in healthy donors. Findings of the study overall: As a later analysis showed, several of the most significant clusters appeared to be linked to common viral pathogens. It was reportedly the case that the classifier diagnosed cytomegalovirus status with high specificity and sensitivity. Rarity marked most TCR sequences, yet some public TCRs occurred in many donors.

CDR3 length equals 13 residues. Between the trimmed V and J ends, which lost 5 bases and 2 bases, there was a span of 12 bases. Germline V gene sequence: CDR1 GTSNPN, CDR2 SVGIG (reference sequence). With respect to this clone: Antigen specificity is unknown.

The PCR had 60 Vbeta and 13 Jbeta primers. Original analysis: As a later analysis found, there were 80 million or so unique TCR beta chains, of which 8.5 million to 14 million were shared. The method was immunoSEQ multiplex PCR; TCRdb's version includes in-frame clones alone and lacks a portion of them. V and J calls plus clone size are reproduced from that table; the DNA served to infer D and trimming. Here the sample spans nearly 300,000 clones, about nine tenths being singletons. The receptor's source is a man aged 40-49 years in good health and CMV-seropositive. V gene TRBV30 combines with J gene TRBJ1-2; possible D gene TRBD1, 6 bases. The sample was PBMCs. The CDR3 region is CAWEFGTNYGYTF. CDR3 nucleotide sequence: TGTGCCTGGGAATTCGGGACAAACTATGGCTACACCTTC.